This TCR beta chain was captured in a study of T cells in Graves' hyperthyroidism and ophthalmopathy. Germline lookup yields CDR1 LNHDA and CDR2 SQIVND (reference sequence). The germline V and J ends were trimmed by 5 bases and 5 bases, with 12 bases remaining between them. This CDR3 has 13 residues. The TCR beta CDR3 regions underwent amplification using RNA transcripts as the source. Initially, a first-round RT-PCR of the TCR CDR3 employed the HTBI primer set. One entry per CDR3 protein, called by TCRdb with MiXCR from the multiplex PCR reads. Among hundreds of thousands of distinct CDR3 sequences listed, roughly 25% were seen once.

Sequenced material: blood. This clonotype was obtained from a man aged 50 to 59 with Graves' hyperthyroidism. This chain connects TRBV19 to TRBJ1-2; D ambiguous. The CDR3: CASSLQAGYGYTF. CDR3 DNA sequence: TGTGCCAGTAGTCTGCAAGCTGGGTATGGCTACACCTTC.